The 2 T cell receptor beta chains given below trace back to one sample, sequenced in a study of cytomegalovirus exposure and HLA in healthy donors. This PCR relied on a set of 60 Vbeta primers and 13 Jbeta primers. Profiling relied on immunoSEQ multiplex PCR, and the TCRdb table lists in-frame clones only, not all of them. The sample shows about 170,000 clones, around 73% of them seen only once. Sequencing was carried out using PBMCs. All receptors come from a woman under 30 in good health and CMV-seropositive.

This clone came up once. The chain combines TRBV5-8 with TRBJ1-3, with TRBD1 identical over 8 bases. The CDR3 is made up of 14 amino acids. CDR1 SGHTS and CDR2 YDEGEE come from the germline V gene. J was trimmed by 4 bases and V by 3 bases; bases with no gene match: 3. DNA of the CDR3: TGTGCCAGCAGCTACGGGACAGGAGGAAACACCATATATTTT. It encodes CASSYGTGGNTIYF.

The chain's CDR3 is CASSQEPSSYEQYF. The CDR3 DNA reads TGCGCCAGCAGCCAAGAACCCAGCTCCTACGAGCAGTACTTC. The chain recombines TRBV4-1 with TRBJ2-7; no clear D. CDR1 MGHRA and CDR2 YSYEKL come from the germline V gene. The CDR3 has 14 residues. V was trimmed by 0 bases and J by 0 bases, leaving 6 bases between them.